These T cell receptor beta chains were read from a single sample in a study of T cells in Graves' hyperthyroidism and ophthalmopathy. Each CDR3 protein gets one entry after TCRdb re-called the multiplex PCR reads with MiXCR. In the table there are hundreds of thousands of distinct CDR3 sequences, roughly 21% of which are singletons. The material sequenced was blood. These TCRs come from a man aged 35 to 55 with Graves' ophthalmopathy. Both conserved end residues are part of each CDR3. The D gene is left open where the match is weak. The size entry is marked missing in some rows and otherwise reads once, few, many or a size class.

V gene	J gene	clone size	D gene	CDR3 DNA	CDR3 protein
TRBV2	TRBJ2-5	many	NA	TGTGCCAGCAGGGTGACCACAACTAGAGAGACCCAGTACTTC	CASRVTTTRETQYF
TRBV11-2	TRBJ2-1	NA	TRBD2	TGTGCCAGTAGTCTAGGTAGCGGGAGGAATAATGAGCAGTTCTTC	CASSLGSGRNNEQFF
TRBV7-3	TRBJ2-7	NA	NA	TGTGCCAGCAGCCTACAATGGGTAGGGGCCTCCTACGAGCAGCACTTC	CASSLQWVGASYEQHF
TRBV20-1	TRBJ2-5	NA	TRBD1	TGCAGTGCTAGGTCAGGGGGCGCGGAGACCCAGTACTTC	CSARSGGAETQYF
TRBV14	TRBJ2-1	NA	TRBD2	TGTGCCAGCAGCCAAACAACGGGAGGGCCAGTAGTTGAGCAGTTCTTC	CASSQTTGGPVVEQFF
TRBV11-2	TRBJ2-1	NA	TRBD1	TGTGCCAGCGGATACCCCCCTACCGGGACAGGGACGTACAATGAGCAGTTCTTC	CASGYPPTGTGTYNEQFF
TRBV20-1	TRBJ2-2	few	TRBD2	TGCAGTGCTAGAGTAGCGGGGGGAGCCGGGGAGCTGTTTTTT	CSARVAGGAGELFF
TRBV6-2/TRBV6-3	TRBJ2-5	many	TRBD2	TGTGCCAGCCGAGTTAGGAGCGGGAGAGAGACCCAGTACTTC	CASRVRSGRETQYF
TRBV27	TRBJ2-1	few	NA	TGTGCCAGCAGTTTCCGGGGGGCCGTGAGCAATGAGCAGTTCTTC	CASSFRGAVSNEQFF
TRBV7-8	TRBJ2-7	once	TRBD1	TGTGCCAGCAGCTTAGATCGAGGGGGCGGATACGAGCAGTACTTC	CASSLDRGGGYEQYF
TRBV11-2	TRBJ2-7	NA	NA	TGTGCCAGCAGCTTAGGGCTATCCAGCTCCTACGAGCAGTGCTTC	CASSLGLSSSYEQCF
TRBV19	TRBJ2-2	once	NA	TGTGCCAGTAGTCGGAGAACGAACACCGGGGAGCTGTTTTTT	CASSRRTNTGELFF
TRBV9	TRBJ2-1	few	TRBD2	TGTGCCAGCAGCGTAGTAGCGGGGGGGTTGGTTGAGCAGTTCTTC	CASSVVAGGLVEQFF
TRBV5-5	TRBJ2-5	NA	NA	TGTGCCAGCAGCTCGGGGACGCGACTAGTCTGGGGTGAGACCCAGTACTTC	CASSSGTRLVWGETQYF
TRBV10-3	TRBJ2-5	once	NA	TGTGCCATCAGTAGGACAGCGCGGCAGTCGAGGGAGACCCAGTACTTC	CAISRTARQSRETQYF
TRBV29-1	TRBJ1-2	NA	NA	TGCAGCGGGGGAGAGGGGTATGGCTACACCTTC	CSGGEGYGYTF
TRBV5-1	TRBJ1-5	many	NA	TGCGCCAGCAGCTTGACCTCCCCCGACCAGCCCCAGCATTTT	CASSLTSPDQPQHF
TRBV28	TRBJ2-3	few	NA	TGTGCCAGCAGTTCAGCGGCGCAGTATTTT	CASSSAAQYF